The 14 T cell receptor beta chains reported below all come from one sample, sequenced in a study of cytomegalovirus exposure and HLA in healthy donors. The protocol was immunoSEQ multiplex PCR, while the TCRdb copy is restricted to in-frame clones and leaves out a portion. Of some 200,000 clones listed, around nine tenths are singletons. The sequenced material came from PBMCs. Receptor source: a man in his thirties or forties in good health and CMV-seropositive.

The chain carries TRBV5-6 and TRBJ2-1; 7 bases match TRBD2. V lost 5 bases to trimming and J lost 0 bases; unmatched junction nucleotides: 2. Germline V gene sequence: CDR1 SGHDT, CDR2 YYEEEE. The CDR3 totals 14 residues. CDR3 protein: CASRPGGSYNEQFF. The CDR3 nucleotides are TGTGCCAGCAGGCCGGGGGGCTCCTACAATGAGCAGTTCTTC. The complete variable domain, with remaining parts taken from reference TRBV5-6 and TRBJ2-1, reads DAGVTQSPTHLIKTRGQQVTLRCSPKSGHDTVSWYQQALGQGPQFIFQYYEEEERQRGNFPDRFSGHQFPNYSSELNVNALLLGDSALYLCASRPGGSYNEQFFGPGTRLTVL.

The J gene is TRBJ1-4, the V gene TRBV18; D gene ambiguous. This CDR3 contains 15 residues. Trimming left V 5 bases short and J 8 bases short, with 18 bases between. Looked up from germline, CDR1 is KGHSH and CDR2 is LQKENI. Here the CDR3 reads CASSSGRVSHEKLFF. The CDR3 DNA reads as TGTGCCAGCTCATCGGGAAGAGTATCTCACGAAAAACTGTTTTTT.

The V call is TRBV6-6, the J call TRBJ1-5; D gene ambiguous. The V gene lost 2 bases and the J gene lost 8 bases, with 7 bases spanning the gap. The CDR3 length is 12 residues. In germline, CDR1 is MNHNY, CDR2 SVGAGI (reference sequence). The CDR3 bases are TGTGCCAGCAGTTACGCGGATAAGCCCCAGCATTTT. Amino acids: CASSYADKPQHF.

This sequence joins TRBV5-1 and TRBJ2-5; no firm D call. Germline assignment: CDR1 SGHRS and CDR2 YFSETQ. The CDR3 is 13 amino acids. Trimming shortened V by 5 bases and J by 5 bases, and 13 bases separated the two germline ends. The CDR3 region has the DNA TGCGCCAGCAGAGCAGGTCAGGAGGAGACCCAGTACTTC. This translates into CASRAGQEETQYF.

The gene calls are TRBV25-1 and TRBJ2-5; D is uncertain. CDR1 and CDR2 (germline): MGHDK, SYGVNS. The CDR3 runs to 13 residues. V lost 3 bases and J lost 2, with 7 bases in between. CDR3 region: CASSDLRQETQYF. CDR3 nucleotide sequence: TGTGCCAGCAGTGATCTGCGGCAAGAGACCCAGTACTTC. The entire variable domain, with the rest obtained from reference TRBV25-1 and TRBJ2-5, is as follows: EADIYQTPRYLVIGTGKKITLECSQTMGHDKMYWYQQDPGMELHLIHYSYGVNSTEKGDLSSESTVSRIRTEHFPLTLESARPSHTSQYLCASSDLRQETQYFGPGTRLLVL.

The chain links TRBV9 to TRBJ2-3; 12 nucleotides line up with TRBD2. The germline V gene has CDR1 SGDLS and CDR2 YYNGEE. J gave up 4 bases and V 0 bases, and 6 bases lay outside the gene matches. The CDR3 is made up of 17 amino acids. For the CDR3, the DNA is TGTGCCAGCAGCGTAGGCACTAGCGGGGGGCAGCCAGATACGCAGTATTTT. It codes for CASSVGTSGGQPDTQYF.

The chain is built from TRBV10-1 and TRBJ2-4, with a weak D call TRBD1 (6 bases). V lost 6 bases and J 0 bases, leaving 27 bases between the germline ends. This CDR3 is built from 20 residues. The germline CDR1 and CDR2 sequences are WNHNN and SYGVQD (reference sequence). The CDR3, as DNA: TGCGCCAGCAGGGGCCTCCTTCGGGACACTTACCTTCTAGCCAAAAACATTCAGTACTTC. Protein product: CASRGLLRDTYLLAKNIQYF.

The V call is TRBV29-1, the J call TRBJ2-3; D unclear. The CDR3 extends over 15 amino acids. The germline V gene encodes CDR1 SQVTM and CDR2 ANQGSEA. V was shortened by 0 bases and J by 2 bases, with 12 bases between the two germline ends. The CDR3 spells CSVEEGPRTTDTQYF. The CDR3 coding sequence is TGCAGCGTTGAAGAGGGTCCTCGGACCACAGATACGCAGTATTTT.

This sequence joins TRBV6-1 and TRBJ1-5; D remains ambiguous. The CDR3 is 14 amino acids. The germline CDR1 and CDR2 sequences are MNHNS and SASEGT. V was clipped by 4 bases and J by 5 bases, with 12 bases between them. The CDR3 DNA sequence: TGTGCCAGCAGTGCTACCAGACAAGATCAGCCCCAGCATTTT. Translation: CASSATRQDQPQHF.

The V call is TRBV2, the J call TRBJ2-7, with unresolved D. CDR1 SNHLY and CDR2 FYNNEI come from the germline V gene. Trimming took off 1 base at V and 3 bases at J, with 7 bases between the two ends. The CDR3 runs 13 residues. This CDR3 is CASSEGTVYEQYF. The CDR3 DNA reads as TGTGCCAGCAGTGAAGGGACGGTCTACGAGCAGTACTTC.

The rearrangement links TRBV10-2 to TRBJ1-2; D might be TRBD1 (6 bases). V lost 7 bases to trimming and J lost 4 bases, with 22 bases between them. This CDR3 has 16 residues. Germline V gene sequence: CDR1 WSHSY, CDR2 SAAADI. CDR3 amino acids: CASTPEGGGSGYGYTF. The CDR3 DNA reads as TGCGCCAGCACTCCCGAGGGGGGAGGCAGTGGCTATGGCTACACCTTC.

This clone was recorded once. The chain recombines TRBV4-3 with TRBJ1-5; 9 nucleotides match TRBD1. The CDR3 covers 14 residues. Germline CDR1 and CDR2: LGHNA and YSLEER. V shed 2 bases and J 5 bases; nucleotides not matched to a gene: 1. CDR3 in amino acids: CASSQRTGDQPQHF. CDR3 sequence (DNA): TGCGCCAGCAGCCAAAGGACAGGGGATCAGCCCCAGCATTTT.

The genes are TRBV9 and TRBJ2-7, with 10 bases lining up with TRBD2. Germline V gene data show CDR1 as SGDLS and CDR2 as YYNGEE. This CDR3 contains 15 residues. The V and J ends lost 4 bases and 4 bases, in that order; junction bases with no gene match: 8. The CDR3 DNA reads as TGTGCCAGCAGCCCGGGGGAGACTAGCGGGTACGAGCAGTACTTC. Its protein is CASSPGETSGYEQYF.

This chain links TRBV5-4 with TRBJ2-5, with TRBD2 identical over 14 bases. Germline CDR1 is SGHNT and CDR2 is YYREEE (reference sequence). This CDR3 has 16 residues. The V segment lost 4 bases and the J segment 5 bases; nucleotides outside the gene matches: 7. CDR3 region: CASSGKGLAGDETQYF. The CDR3 coding sequence is TGTGCCAGCAGCGGGAAGGGACTAGCGGGAGACGAGACCCAGTACTTC.